This paragraph reports one TCR beta chain. This clonotype was picked up a small number of times. It has no known antigen specificity. Base-call qualities are not available, and no considerably larger clone is one nucleotide away. Receptors were amplified or captured by RT-PCR. The listed sequencing device is Illumina HiSeq 2500. TCRdb passed the public sequencing reads through fastp at Q25 and MiXCR, retaining productive beta sequences. Rows with one shared CDR3 protein collapse into an entry with the most common genes and DNA. Recorded for this sample are about 520,000 distinct CDR3 sequences; roughly 7.9% of them occurred a single time. The ten largest clones add up to 13% of the sample. Unmatched junction bases come to 11, with V trimmed by 4 bases and J by 6 bases. The CDR1 and CDR2 encoded by the germline V gene (reference sequence) are SEHNR and FQNEAQ. CDR3 length: 16 amino acids, cysteine to phenylalanine. The DNA shown is the 48-base CDR3, in frame from base 1.

This sample is part of a study of response to subunit inactivated influenza vaccine (dated by TCRdb to the late 2010s). About the full investigation: The study used deep quantitative T cell receptor repertoire profiling to track responses to a trivalent subunit inactivated influenza vaccine. What the authors observed across the whole study: According to the authors, only a limited number of new T cells may be recruited by each seasonal influenza vaccination.

The sample was PBMCs from blood, taken roughly 24 months after vaccination. The sequence was obtained from a man between 45 and 75 years old who received an inactivated influenza vaccine. Donor details come from another sample of the same person, matched by shared clones. The chain links TRBV7-9 with TRBJ2-3, and 9 junctional nucleotides match TRBD1. The DNA sequence is TGTGCCAGCAGCTCCGGGACAGGGACCTTCGATGATACGCAGTATTTT. Its protein reads: CASSSGTGTFDDTQYF.